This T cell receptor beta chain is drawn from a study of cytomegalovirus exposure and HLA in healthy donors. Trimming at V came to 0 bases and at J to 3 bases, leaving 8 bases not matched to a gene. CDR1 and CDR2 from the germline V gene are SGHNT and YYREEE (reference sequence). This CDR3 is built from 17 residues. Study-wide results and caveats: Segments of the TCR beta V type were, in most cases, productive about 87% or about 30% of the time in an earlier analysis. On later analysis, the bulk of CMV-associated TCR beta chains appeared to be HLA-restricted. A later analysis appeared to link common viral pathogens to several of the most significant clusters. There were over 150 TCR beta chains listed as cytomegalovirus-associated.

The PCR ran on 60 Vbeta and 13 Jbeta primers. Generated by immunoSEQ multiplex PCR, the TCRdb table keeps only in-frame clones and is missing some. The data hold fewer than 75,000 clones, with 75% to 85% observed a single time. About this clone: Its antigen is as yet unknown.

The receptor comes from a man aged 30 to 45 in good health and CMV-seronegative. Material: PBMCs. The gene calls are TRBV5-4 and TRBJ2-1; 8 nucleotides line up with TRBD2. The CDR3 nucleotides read TGTGCCAGCAGCTTGGCCGGTGGCGGGAGGATCTACAATGAGCAGTTCTTC. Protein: CASSLAGGGRIYNEQFF.